The rows below give T cell receptor beta chains drawn from one sample of a study of blood T cell repertoires in COVID-19. TCRdb's table, derived via immunoSEQ multiplex PCR, lists solely in-frame clones and lacks some. The table includes about 97,000 clones, approximately 92% detected once. The sequencing sample was made of peripheral blood. Every receptor here comes from a young man with acute or convalescent COVID-19. CDR3s include the opening cysteine and the closing phenylalanine or tryptophan. Each record gives: D gene, V gene, J gene, clone size, CDR3 DNA, CDR3 protein. A D gene is named only where the DNA matches it firmly. Rows give clone size only sometimes, using once, few, many, or a class for an expanded clone.

TRBD1	TRBV5-1	TRBJ2-2	.	TGCGCCAGCAGCGACAGGGGGACCACCGGGGAGCTGTTTTTT	CASSDRGTTGELFF
TRBD1	TRBV7-9	TRBJ2-7	.	TGTGCCAGCAGCTTACTTGGACAGGAGGCCTACGAGCAGTACTTC	CASSLLGQEAYEQYF
TRBD1	TRBV6-5	TRBJ2-7	.	TGTGCCAGCAGTTATGGACAGGGGAGAAACGAGCAGTACTTC	CASSYGQGRNEQYF
.	TRBV5-4	TRBJ2-7	few	TGTGCCAGCAGCTTGACTAGCAGGTCCTACGAGCAGTACTTC	CASSLTSRSYEQYF
TRBD1	TRBV5-4	TRBJ1-1	.	TGTGCCAGCAGCTTAACACAGGGGGCTGAAGCTTTCTTT	CASSLTQGAEAFF
.	TRBV4-2	TRBJ1-1	.	TGTGCCAGCAGCCAATTTGCCAGGGATGACACTGAAGCTTTCTTT	CASSQFARDDTEAFF
.	TRBV7-9	TRBJ1-1	.	TGTGCCAGCAGCTTAGCTAAGTGGGCAGGTTGGGGAGAAAACACTGAAGCTTTCTTT	CASSLAKWAGWGENTEAFF
TRBD1	TRBV7-6	TRBJ2-5	.	TGTGCCAGCAGCTTAACCCCCCACAGGGGCCCTGGAGAGACCCAGTACTTC	CASSLTPHRGPGETQYF
.	TRBV18	TRBJ1-1	.	TGTGCCAGCTCACCACTTCCCCCCCCTAACACTGAAGCTTTCTTT	CASSPLPPPNTEAFF
TRBD1	TRBV19	TRBJ1-5	once	TGTGCCAGTAGAACGGACAGGGATGGCAATCAGCCCCAGCATTTT	CASRTDRDGNQPQHF
TRBD1	TRBV7-8	TRBJ1-2	.	TGTGCCAGCAGCCCTATACCCCAGTTCGGACAGGGTGCACTAACGGGCTATGGCTACACCTTC	CASSPIPQFGQGALTGYGYTF
.	TRBV24-1	TRBJ2-7	.	TGTGCCACCAGTGACGCTAAGGCACAGGGCAACTCCTACGAGCAGTACTTC	CATSDAKAQGNSYEQYF
.	TRBV19	TRBJ1-2	.	TGTGCCAGCAGGGGACCTAACTATGGCTACACCTTC	CASRGPNYGYTF
.	TRBV27	TRBJ2-7	.	TGTGCCAGCAGTTTTTCGGGGGTCTACGAGCAGTACTTC	CASSFSGVYEQYF
TRBD1	TRBV2	TRBJ1-1	once	TGTGCCAGCAGTGGGTTACAGGGGGCGGGTGAAGCTTTCTTT	CASSGLQGAGEAFF
.	TRBV5-1	TRBJ2-7	.	TGCGCCAGCAGCCAGGGGCCTCCATCCTACGAGCAGTACTTC	CASSQGPPSYEQYF
TRBD1	TRBV5-1	TRBJ1-6	.	TGCGCCAGCAGCTCCGACAGGGCCTTAGGTTCACCCCTCCACTTT	CASSSDRALGSPLHF
TRBD1	TRBV5-1	TRBJ1-4	once	TGCGCCAGCAGCTTTTCAGGGGGAGATGAAAAACTGTTTTTT	CASSFSGGDEKLFF
TRBD2	TRBV27	TRBJ2-7	.	TGTGCCAGCAGTTTAATTGGCGGGAGGGCCTTCGAGCAGTACTTC	CASSLIGGRAFEQYF
.	TRBV10-3	TRBJ1-6	.	TGTGCCATCAGTGAACAGGGTGAATGGTCACCCCTCCACTTT	CAISEQGEWSPLHF
TRBD2	TRBV2	TRBJ2-7	.	TGTGCCAGCCTATTAGCGGGGTCCTACGAGCAGTACTTC	CASLLAGSYEQYF
TRBD2	TRBV7-2	TRBJ2-5	.	TGTGCCAGCAGCTTCGGACTAGCGGGCCAAGAGACCCAGTACTTC	CASSFGLAGQETQYF
.	TRBV18	TRBJ2-7	.	TGTGCCAGCTCACCACTAGCCGACTCCTACGAGCAGTACTTC	CASSPLADSYEQYF
.	TRBV4-1	TRBJ2-7	once	TGCGCCAGCAGCCAAGTCCCGGTTAGCTCCTACGAGCAGTACTTC	CASSQVPVSSYEQYF
.	TRBV27	TRBJ1-5	.	TGTGCCAGCAGATCCTGGGGGCAGGTCAATCAGCCCCAGCATTTT	CASRSWGQVNQPQHF
.	TRBV3-1/TRBV3-2	TRBJ2-3	.	TGTGCCAGCAGCCAAGGGAGACAGCGTAGCACAGATACGCAGTATTTT	CASSQGRQRSTDTQYF
.	TRBV6-6	TRBJ1-2	.	TGTGCCAGCAGTCCCACAGGCTATGGCTACACCTTC	CASSPTGYGYTF
TRBD2	TRBV5-1	TRBJ2-2	.	TGCGCCAGCAGCTTGGGTGTAGCGGGGGCATCCACCGGGGAGCTGTTTTTT	CASSLGVAGASTGELFF
.	TRBV2	TRBJ1-3	once	TGTGCCAGCGCCGCAGGGGTCCCCTCTGGAAACACCATATATTTT	CASAAGVPSGNTIYF